This TCR beta chain was sequenced for a study of beta chain features in type 1 diabetes. Background on the study: Cell yields, age and gender were similar between patients and healthy donors. Examination covered under 120 million sorted cells spanning all samples.

The V and J ends lost 5 bases and 2 bases, in that order; junction bases with no gene match: 7. Germline V gene data show CDR1 as MGHRA and CDR2 as YSYEKL. The CDR3 has 16 residues. General observations from the study: The cDNA sequencing approach could over-represent high-TCR-expressing cells. Patients with Type 1 diabetes showed moderately but significantly shorter TCRB CDR3s in all four CD4+ subsets.

The entirety of the isolated RNA underwent reverse transcription, so expressed TCRB transcripts were sequenced. Profiled with immunoSEQ multiplex PCR; TCRdb holds only in-frame clones, not every one. The table has some 140,000 clones, 7.5% to 9.5% seen once. Sampling consisted of one heparinised blood draw per donor, averaging around 120 mL. This clone was seen a few times. Its antigen remains unidentified. Sample: central memory CD4+ T cells from blood. The V call is TRBV4-1, the J call TRBJ2-3; TRBD2 agrees at 10 bases. This sequence originates from a man between 25 and 39 years old with type 1 diabetes. This CDR3 is CASSSYSGGHTDTQYF. The CDR3 region has the DNA TGCGCCAGCAGCTCCTATAGCGGGGGGCACACAGATACGCAGTATTTT.